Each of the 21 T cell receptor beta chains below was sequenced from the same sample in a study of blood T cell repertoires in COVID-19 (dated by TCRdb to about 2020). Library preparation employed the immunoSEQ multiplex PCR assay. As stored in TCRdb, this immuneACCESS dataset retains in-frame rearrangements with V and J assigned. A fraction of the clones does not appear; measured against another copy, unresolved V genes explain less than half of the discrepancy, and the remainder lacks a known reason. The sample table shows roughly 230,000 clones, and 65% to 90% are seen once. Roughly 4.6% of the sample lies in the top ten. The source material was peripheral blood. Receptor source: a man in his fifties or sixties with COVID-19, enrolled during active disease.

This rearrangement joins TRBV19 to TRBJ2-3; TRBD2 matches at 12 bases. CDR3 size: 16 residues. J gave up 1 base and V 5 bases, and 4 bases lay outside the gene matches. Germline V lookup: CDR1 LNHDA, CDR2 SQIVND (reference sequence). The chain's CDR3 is CASSRTSGDRTDTQYF. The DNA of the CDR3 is TGTGCCAGTAGTCGGACTAGCGGGGACCGCACAGATACGCAGTATTTT.

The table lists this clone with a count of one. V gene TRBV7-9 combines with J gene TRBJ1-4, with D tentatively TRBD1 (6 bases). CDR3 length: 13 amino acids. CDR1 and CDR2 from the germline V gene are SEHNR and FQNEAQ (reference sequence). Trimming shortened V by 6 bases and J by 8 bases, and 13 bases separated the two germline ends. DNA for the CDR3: TGTGCCAGCAGACAGGGTATTGGGGAAAAACTGTTTTTT. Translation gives CASRQGIGEKLFF. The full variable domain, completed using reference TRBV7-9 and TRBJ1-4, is DTGVSQNPRHKITKRGQNVTFRCDPISEHNRLYWYRQTLGQGPEFLTYFQNEAQLEKSRLLSDRFSAERPKGSFSTLEIQRTEQGDSAMYLCASRQGIGEKLFFGSGTQLSVL.

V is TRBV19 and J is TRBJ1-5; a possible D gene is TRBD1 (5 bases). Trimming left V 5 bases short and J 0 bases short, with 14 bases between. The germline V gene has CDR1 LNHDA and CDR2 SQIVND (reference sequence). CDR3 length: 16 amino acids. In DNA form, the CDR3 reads TGTGCCAGTAGTTCCTCCAGACAGCATAGCAATCAGCCCCAGCATTTT. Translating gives CASSSSRQHSNQPQHF. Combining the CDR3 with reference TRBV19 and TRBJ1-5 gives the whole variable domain DGGITQSPKYLFRKEGQNVTLSCEQNLNHDAMYWYRQDPGQGLRLIYYSQIVNDFQKGDIAEGYSVSREKKESFPLTVTSAQKNPTAFYLCASSSSRQHSNQPQHFGDGTRLSIL.

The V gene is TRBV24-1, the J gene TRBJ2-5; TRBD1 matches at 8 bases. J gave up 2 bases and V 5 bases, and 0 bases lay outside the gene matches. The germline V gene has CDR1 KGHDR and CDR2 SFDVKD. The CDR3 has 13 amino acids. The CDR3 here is CATSGTGQETQYF. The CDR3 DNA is TGTGCCACCAGTGGGACAGGGCAAGAGACCCAGTACTTC.

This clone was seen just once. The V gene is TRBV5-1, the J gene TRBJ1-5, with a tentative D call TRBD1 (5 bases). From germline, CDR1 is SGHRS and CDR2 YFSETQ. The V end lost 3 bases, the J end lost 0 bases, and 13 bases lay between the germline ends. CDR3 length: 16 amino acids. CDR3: CASSSETDYSNQPQHF. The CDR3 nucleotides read TGCGCCAGCAGCTCTGAGACAGATTATAGCAATCAGCCCCAGCATTTT.

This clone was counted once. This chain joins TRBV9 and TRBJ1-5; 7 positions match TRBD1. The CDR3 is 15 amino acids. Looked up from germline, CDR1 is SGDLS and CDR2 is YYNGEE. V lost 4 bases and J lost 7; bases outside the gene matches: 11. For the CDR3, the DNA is TGTGCCAGCAGCCCACAAACAGGGGACGGACAGCCCCAGCATTTT. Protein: CASSPQTGDGQPQHF.

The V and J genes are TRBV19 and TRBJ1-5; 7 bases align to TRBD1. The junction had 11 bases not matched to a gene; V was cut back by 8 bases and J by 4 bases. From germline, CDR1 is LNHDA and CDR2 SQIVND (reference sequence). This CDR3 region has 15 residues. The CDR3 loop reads CASSAGGRTNQPQHF. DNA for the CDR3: TGTGCCAGTTCCGCAGGGGGGCGAACGAATCAGCCCCAGCATTTT.

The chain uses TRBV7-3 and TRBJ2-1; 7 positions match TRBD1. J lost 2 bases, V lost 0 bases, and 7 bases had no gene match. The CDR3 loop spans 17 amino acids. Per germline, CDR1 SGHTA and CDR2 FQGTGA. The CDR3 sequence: CASSLTSLGGAYNEQFF. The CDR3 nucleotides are TGTGCCAGCAGCTTAACTTCCCTAGGGGGCGCCTACAATGAGCAGTTCTTC.

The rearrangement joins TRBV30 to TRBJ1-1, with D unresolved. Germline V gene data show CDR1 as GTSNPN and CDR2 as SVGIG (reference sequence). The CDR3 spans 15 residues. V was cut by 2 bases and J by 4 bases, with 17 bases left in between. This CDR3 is CAWSSPYRASTEAFF. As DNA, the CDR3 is TGTGCCTGGAGTTCCCCTTATAGAGCTAGCACTGAAGCTTTCTTT.

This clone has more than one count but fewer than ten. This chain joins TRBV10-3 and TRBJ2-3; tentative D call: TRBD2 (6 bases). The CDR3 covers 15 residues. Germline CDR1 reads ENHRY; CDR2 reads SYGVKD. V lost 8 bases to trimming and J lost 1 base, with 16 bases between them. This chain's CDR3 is CAIRQTPSGTDTQYF. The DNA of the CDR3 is TGTGCCATCCGACAGACCCCTAGCGGCACAGATACGCAGTATTTT.

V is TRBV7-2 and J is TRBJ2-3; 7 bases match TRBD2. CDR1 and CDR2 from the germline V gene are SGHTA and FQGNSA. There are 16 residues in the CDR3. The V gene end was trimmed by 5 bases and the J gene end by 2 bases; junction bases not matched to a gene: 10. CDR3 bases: TGTGCCAGCAGCGTCAATTTCGGGGGGTACACAGATACGCAGTATTTT. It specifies CASSVNFGGYTDTQYF.

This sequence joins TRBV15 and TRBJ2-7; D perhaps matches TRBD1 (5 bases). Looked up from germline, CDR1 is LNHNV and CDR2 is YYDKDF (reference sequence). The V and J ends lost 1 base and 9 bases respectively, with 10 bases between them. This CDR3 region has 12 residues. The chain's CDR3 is CATSRVGARQYF. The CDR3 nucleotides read TGTGCCACCAGCAGAGTAGGGGCGCGGCAGTACTTC.

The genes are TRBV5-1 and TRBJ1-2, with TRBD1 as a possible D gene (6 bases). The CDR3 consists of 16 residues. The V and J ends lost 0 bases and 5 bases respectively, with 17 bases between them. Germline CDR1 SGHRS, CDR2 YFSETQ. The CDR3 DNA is TGCGCCAGCAGCTTGGGTGGGACAACCTCGGGGTATGGCTACACCTTC. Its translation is CASSLGGTTSGYGYTF.

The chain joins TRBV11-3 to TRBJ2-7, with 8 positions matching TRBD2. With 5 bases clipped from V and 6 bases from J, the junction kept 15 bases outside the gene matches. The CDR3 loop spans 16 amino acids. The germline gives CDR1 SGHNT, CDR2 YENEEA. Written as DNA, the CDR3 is TGTGCCAGCAGCCCCGGGGGAAGCGGGGGAGGAAGCGAGCAGTACTTC. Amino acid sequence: CASSPGGSGGGSEQYF. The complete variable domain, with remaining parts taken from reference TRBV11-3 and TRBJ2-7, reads EAGVVQSPRYKIIEKKQPVAFWCNPISGHNTLYWYLQNLGQGPELLIRYENEEAVDDSQLPKDRFSAERLKGVDSTLKIQPAELGDSAVYLCASSPGGSGGGSEQYFGPGTRLTVT.

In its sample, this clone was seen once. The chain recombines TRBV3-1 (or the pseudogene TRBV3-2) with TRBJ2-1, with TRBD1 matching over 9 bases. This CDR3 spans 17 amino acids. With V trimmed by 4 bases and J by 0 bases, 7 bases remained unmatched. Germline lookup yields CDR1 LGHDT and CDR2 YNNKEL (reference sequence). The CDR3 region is CASSRLTGGVSYNEQFF. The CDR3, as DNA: TGTGCCAGCAGCCGGCTGACAGGGGGGGTCTCCTACAATGAGCAGTTCTTC.

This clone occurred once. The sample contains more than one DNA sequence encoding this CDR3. The CDR3 DNA reads as TGTGCCAGCAGCCAAGCATTGTTGAACACTGAAGCTTTCTTT. Translation: CASSQALLNTEAFF. This chain links TRBV3-1 (or the pseudogene TRBV3-2) with TRBJ1-1; D gene ambiguous. With 1 base removed from V and 0 bases from J, the gap between germline ends came to 6 bases. CDR3 length equals 14 residues. The V gene's germline CDR1 is LGHDT and CDR2 YNNKEL (reference sequence).

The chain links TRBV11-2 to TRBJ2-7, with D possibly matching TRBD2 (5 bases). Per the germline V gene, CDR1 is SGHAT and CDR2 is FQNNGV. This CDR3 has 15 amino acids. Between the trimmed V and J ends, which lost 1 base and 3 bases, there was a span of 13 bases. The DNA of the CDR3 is TGTGCCAGCAGCTTAGTGTTTGCGGGTGTCTACGAGCAGTACTTC. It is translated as CASSLVFAGVYEQYF.

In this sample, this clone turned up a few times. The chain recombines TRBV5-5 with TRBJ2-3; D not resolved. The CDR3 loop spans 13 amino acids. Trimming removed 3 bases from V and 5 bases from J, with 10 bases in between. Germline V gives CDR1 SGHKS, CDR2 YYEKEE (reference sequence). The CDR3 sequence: CASSSTFLDTQYF. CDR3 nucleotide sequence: TGTGCCAGCAGCTCGACTTTTTTAGATACGCAGTATTTT.

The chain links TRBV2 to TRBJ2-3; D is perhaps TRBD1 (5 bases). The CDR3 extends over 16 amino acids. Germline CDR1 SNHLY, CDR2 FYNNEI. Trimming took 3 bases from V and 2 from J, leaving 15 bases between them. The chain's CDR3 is CASSDDSLPATDTQYF. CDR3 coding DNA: TGTGCCAGCAGTGACGACAGCTTACCCGCCACAGATACGCAGTATTTT.

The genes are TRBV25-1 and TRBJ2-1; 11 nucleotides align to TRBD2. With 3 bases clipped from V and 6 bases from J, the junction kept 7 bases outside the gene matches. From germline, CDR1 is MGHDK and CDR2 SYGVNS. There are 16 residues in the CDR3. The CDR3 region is CASSDPSGGYTNEQFF. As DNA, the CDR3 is TGTGCCAGCAGTGACCCTAGCGGGGGGTACACCAATGAGCAGTTCTTC.

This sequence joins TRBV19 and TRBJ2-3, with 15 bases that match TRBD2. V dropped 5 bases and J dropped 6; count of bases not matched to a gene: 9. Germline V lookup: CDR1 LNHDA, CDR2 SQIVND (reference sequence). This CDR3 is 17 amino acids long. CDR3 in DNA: TGTGCCAGTAGTGGGACTAGCGGGGGGCGGAGATCGGATACGCAGTATTTT. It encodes CASSGTSGGRRSDTQYF.